One TCR beta chain is described in this entry. Trimming removed 3 bases from V and 8 bases from J; junction bases left unmatched: 7. Looked up from germline, CDR1 is SGHTA and CDR2 is FQGNSA. The CDR3 spans 13 residues. The data are from a study of blood T cell repertoires in COVID-19. Turning to the study itself: COVID-19 samples from acute and convalescent phases originated in the United States, Italy and Spain. Sample material is recorded as cDNA or gDNA derived from T cells, B-cell-depleted T cells, or PBMCs.

In the study's own analysis: Amplification of reference gene primers provided the estimated nucleated cell counts. Profiled with immunoSEQ multiplex PCR; TCRdb holds only in-frame clones, not every one. The DNA gave D and trimming, while V, J and clone size come from that table. The profile shows under 200,000 clones, approximately 86% of them singletons. Sequencing used peripheral blood. This chain connects TRBV7-2 to TRBJ2-7; 7 bases are a match to TRBD2. This receptor was obtained from a man aged 60 to 75 who had recovered from COVID-19. CDR3 amino acids: CASSLGRGRQQYF. The CDR3 nucleotides read TGTGCCAGCAGCTTGGGGAGGGGCAGGCAGCAGTACTTC.